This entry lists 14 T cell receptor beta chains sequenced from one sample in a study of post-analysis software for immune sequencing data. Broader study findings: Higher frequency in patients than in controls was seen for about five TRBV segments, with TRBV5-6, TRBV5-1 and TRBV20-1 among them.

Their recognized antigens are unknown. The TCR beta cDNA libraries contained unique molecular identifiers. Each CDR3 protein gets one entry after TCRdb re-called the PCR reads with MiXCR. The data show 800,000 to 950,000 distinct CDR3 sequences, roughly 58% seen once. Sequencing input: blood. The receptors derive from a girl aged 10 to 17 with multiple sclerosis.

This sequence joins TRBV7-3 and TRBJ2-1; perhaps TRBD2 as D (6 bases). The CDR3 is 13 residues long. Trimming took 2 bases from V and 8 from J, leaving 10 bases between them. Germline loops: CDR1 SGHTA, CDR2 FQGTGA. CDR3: CASSLAGSDEQFF. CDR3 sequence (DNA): TGTGCCAGCAGCTTAGCCGGGAGCGATGAGCAGTTCTTC.

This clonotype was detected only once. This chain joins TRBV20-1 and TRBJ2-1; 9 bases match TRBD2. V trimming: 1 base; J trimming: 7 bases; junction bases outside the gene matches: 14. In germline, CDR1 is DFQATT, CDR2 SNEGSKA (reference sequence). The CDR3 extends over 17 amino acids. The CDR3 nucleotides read TGCAGTGCTAGAGGCTTCCCCCTCAAGCGGGAGGAAAATGAGCAGTTCTTC. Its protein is CSARGFPLKREENEQFF.

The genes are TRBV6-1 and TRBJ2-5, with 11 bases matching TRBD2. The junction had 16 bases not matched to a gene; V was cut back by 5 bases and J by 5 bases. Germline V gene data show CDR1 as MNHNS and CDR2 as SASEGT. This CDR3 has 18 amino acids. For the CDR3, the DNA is TGTGCCAGCAGTCCCCGTATAACTCCCGGGACTAGCGGTGAGACCCAGTACTTC. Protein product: CASSPRITPGTSGETQYF.

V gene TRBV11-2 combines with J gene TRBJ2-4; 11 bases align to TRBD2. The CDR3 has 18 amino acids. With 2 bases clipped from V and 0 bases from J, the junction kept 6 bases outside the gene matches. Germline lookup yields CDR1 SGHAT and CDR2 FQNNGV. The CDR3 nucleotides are TGTGCCAGCAGCTTAATTAGCGGGAGGGTTGGAGCCAAAAACATTCAGTACTTC. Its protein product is CASSLISGRVGAKNIQYF.

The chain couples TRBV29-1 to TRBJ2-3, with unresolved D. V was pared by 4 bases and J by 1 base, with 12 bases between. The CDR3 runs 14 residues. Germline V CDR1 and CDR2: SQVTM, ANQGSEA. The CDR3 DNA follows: TGCAGCGTTGCCGAGATTTCACGCACAGATACGCAGTATTTT. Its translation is CSVAEISRTDTQYF.

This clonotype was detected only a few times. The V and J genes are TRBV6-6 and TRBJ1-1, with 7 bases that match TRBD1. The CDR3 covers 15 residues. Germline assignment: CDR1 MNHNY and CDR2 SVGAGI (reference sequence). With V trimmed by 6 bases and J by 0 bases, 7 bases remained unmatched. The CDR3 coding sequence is TGTGCCAGCAGCCCCGGGACAGAGTTGAACACTGAAGCTTTCTTT. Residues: CASSPGTELNTEAFF.

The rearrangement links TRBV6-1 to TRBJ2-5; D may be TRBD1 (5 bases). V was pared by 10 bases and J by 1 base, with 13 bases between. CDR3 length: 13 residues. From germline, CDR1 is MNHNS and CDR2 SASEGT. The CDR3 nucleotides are TGTGCCACCGCAATAGGGGCCCAAGAGACCCAGTACTTC. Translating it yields CATAIGAQETQYF.

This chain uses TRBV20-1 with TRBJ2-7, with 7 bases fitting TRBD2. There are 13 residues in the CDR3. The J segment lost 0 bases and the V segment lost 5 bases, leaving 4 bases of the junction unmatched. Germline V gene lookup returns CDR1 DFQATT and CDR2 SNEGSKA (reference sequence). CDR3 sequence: CSAPGTTSYEQYF. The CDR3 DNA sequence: TGCAGTGCTCCCGGGACTACCTCCTACGAGCAGTACTTC.

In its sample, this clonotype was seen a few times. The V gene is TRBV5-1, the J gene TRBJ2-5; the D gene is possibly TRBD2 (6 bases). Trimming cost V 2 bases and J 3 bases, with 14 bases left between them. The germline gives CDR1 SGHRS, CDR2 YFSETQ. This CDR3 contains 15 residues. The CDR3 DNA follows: TGCGCCAGCAGCTTATTCTTCGGAGGGGAAGAGACCCAGTACTTC. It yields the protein CASSLFFGGEETQYF.

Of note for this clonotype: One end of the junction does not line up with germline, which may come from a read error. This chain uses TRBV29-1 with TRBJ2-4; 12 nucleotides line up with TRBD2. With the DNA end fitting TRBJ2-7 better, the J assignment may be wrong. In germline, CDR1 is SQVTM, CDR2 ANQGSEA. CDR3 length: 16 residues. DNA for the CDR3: TGCAGCGGGGCTAGCGGGAGGGATCGATTCTCCTGCGAGCAGTACTTC. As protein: CSGASGRDRFSCEQYF.

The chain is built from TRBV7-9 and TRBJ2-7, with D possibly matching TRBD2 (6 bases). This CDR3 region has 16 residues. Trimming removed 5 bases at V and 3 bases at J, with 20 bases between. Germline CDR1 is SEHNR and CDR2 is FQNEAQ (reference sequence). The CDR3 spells CASSPRRVAEDYEQYF. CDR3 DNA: TGTGCCAGCAGCCCGCGACGGGTAGCGGAGGACTACGAGCAGTACTTC.

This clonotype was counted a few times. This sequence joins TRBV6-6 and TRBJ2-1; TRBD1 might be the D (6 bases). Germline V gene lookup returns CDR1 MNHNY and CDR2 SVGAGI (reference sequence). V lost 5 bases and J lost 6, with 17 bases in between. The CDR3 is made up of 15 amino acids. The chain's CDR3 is CASSDRDTPFNEQFF. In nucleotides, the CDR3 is TGTGCCAGCAGTGACCGGGACACCCCGTTCAATGAGCAGTTCTTC.

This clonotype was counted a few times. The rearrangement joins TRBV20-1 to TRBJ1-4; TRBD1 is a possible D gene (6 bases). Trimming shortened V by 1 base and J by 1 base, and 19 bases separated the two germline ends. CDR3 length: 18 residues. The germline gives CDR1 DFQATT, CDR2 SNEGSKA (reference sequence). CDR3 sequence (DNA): TGCAGTGCTAGAGGAAGGAGCAGGGGCGCCCGAACTAATGAAAAACTGTTTTTT. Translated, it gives CSARGRSRGARTNEKLFF.

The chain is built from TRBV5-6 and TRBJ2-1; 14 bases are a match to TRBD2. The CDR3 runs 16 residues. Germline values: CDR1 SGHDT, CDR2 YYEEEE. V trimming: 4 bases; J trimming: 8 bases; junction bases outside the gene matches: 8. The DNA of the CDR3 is TGTGCCAGCAGCGTACCGACTAGCGGGGGGGCTTATGAGCAGTTCTTC. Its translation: CASSVPTSGGAYEQFF.